Included here is one T cell receptor beta chain sequence, with context. Profiled with immunoSEQ multiplex PCR; TCRdb holds only in-frame clones, not every one. This table has approximately 100,000 clones, 80% appearing once. The data stem from a study of blood T cell repertoires in COVID-19. V was pared by 0 bases and J by 8 bases, with 14 bases of the junction left unmatched. Germline V gene data show CDR1 as SGHRS and CDR2 as YFSETQ. The CDR3 spans 17 residues. The receptor comes from a human donor in a cohort sampled during active or convalescent COVID-19. Sequenced: peripheral blood. The chain combines TRBV5-1 with TRBJ2-1, with 7 bases lining up with TRBD1. CDR3 residues: CASSLAGWDRLAYEQFF. The CDR3 DNA sequence: TGCGCCAGCAGCTTGGCCGGATGGGACAGATTAGCTTATGAGCAGTTCTTC.